The rows below give T cell receptor beta chains drawn from one sample of a study of blood T cells in healthy people across ages. In TCRdb, the 5' RACE reads were re-called with MiXCR into one record per CDR3 protein. The sample consists of approximately 1,700,000 distinct CDR3 sequences, roughly 43% of them appearing once. Sequences were obtained from blood. The origin of the receptors is a human donor in good health. The conserved cysteine and the conserved F or W are not part of the CDR3 here. For some rows the clone size is stated as once, few or many, or as a class when expanded; others skip it.

J: TRBJ2-1
length: 13
size: -
V: TRBV20-1
CDR3: SARPGTSLYNEQF

J: TRBJ2-1
length: 13
size: few
V: TRBV2
CDR3: ASSEGRSSYNEQF

J: TRBJ1-5
length: 10
size: -
V: TRBV6-2/TRBV6-3
CDR3: ASSERDQPQH

J: TRBJ2-3
length: 14
size: -
V: TRBV6-2/TRBV6-3
CDR3: ASSYRPGESTDTQY

J: TRBJ2-1
length: 14
size: few
V: TRBV3-1
CDR3: ASSRGTHERGNEQF

J: TRBJ1-2
length: 11
size: -
V: TRBV5-5
CDR3: ASSWGDRRGYT

J: TRBJ1-5
length: 11
size: few
V: TRBV10-3
CDR3: AISEGWDQPQH

J: TRBJ2-6
length: 16
size: -
V: TRBV7-2
CDR3: ASSLEALGGGGANVLT

J: TRBJ1-2
length: 14
size: -
V: TRBV29-1
CDR3: SVVVANRASGDGYT

J: TRBJ1-2
length: 12
size: few
V: TRBV2
CDR3: ASGAGPLVLGYT

J: TRBJ2-7
length: 13
size: -
V: TRBV4-3
CDR3: ASSDLRSTGDEQY

J: TRBJ2-2
length: 12
size: -
V: TRBV18
CDR3: ASSPRTSTGELF

J: TRBJ1-1
length: 11
size: few
V: TRBV29-1
CDR3: SVGGTGGTEAF

J: -
length: 13
size: -
V: TRBV5-1
CDR3: ASSSSRQVEDEQY

J: TRBJ2-3
length: 11
size: few
V: TRBV12-3/TRBV12-4
CDR3: ASSLAPSDTQY

J: TRBJ1-1
length: 12
size: -
V: TRBV20-1
CDR3: SANGRAMNTEAF

J: TRBJ1-6
length: 14
size: -
V: TRBV7-2
CDR3: ASSLTTGPSNSPLH

J: TRBJ2-7
length: 13
size: -
V: TRBV11-2
CDR3: VSSLGLAVPYEQY

J: TRBJ2-1
length: 10
size: -
V: TRBV10-1
CDR3: ASIGQGDERF

J: TRBJ2-1
length: 13
size: few
V: TRBV3-1
CDR3: ASSRVGPKVNEQF

J: TRBJ1-1
length: 13
size: -
V: TRBV12-3/TRBV12-4
CDR3: ASTALGTENTEAF

J: TRBJ2-7
length: 13
size: once
V: TRBV20-1
CDR3: SARDGGEGSYEQY

J: TRBJ2-3
length: 10
size: -
V: TRBV14
CDR3: ASSQMSYTQY

J: TRBJ2-1
length: 14
size: -
V: TRBV4-2
CDR3: ASSQDGAAAGGEQF

J: TRBJ2-1
length: 13
size: many
V: TRBV27
CDR3: ASSLSAIPYNEQF

J: TRBJ1-2
length: 11
size: few
V: TRBV6-6
CDR3: ASTGRINYGYT

J: TRBJ2-5
length: 10
size: few
V: TRBV20-1
CDR3: SGTGRTETQY

J: TRBJ2-1
length: 10
size: few
V: TRBV14
CDR3: ASSNRYNEQF

J: TRBJ2-2
length: 10
size: -
V: TRBV7-9
CDR3: ALRADTGELF

J: TRBJ2-1
length: 15
size: -
V: TRBV4-2
CDR3: ASSRGRGTNSYNEQF

J: TRBJ1-4
length: 14
size: -
V: TRBV27
CDR3: ASSFGEASTNEKLF

J: TRBJ1-1
length: 12
size: -
V: TRBV12-3/TRBV12-4
CDR3: ASSFRNMNTEAF

J: TRBJ2-1
length: 13
size: -
V: TRBV5-1
CDR3: ASSLVGMPYNEQF

J: TRBJ1-2
length: 13
size: -
V: TRBV2
CDR3: ASRLGTGTGDGYT

J: TRBJ2-7
length: 10
size: few
V: TRBV29-1
CDR3: SVGQGRHEQY

J: TRBJ1-1
length: 14
size: -
V: TRBV28
CDR3: ASSFGRGVWNTEAF

J: -
length: 11
size: -
V: TRBV20-1
CDR3: SARLPGAREQY

J: TRBJ2-7
length: 12
size: once
V: TRBV7-8
CDR3: ASSLFDRSYEQY

J: TRBJ1-6
length: 12
size: few
V: TRBV20-1
CDR3: SAPNRGENSPLH

J: TRBJ1-2
length: 11
size: few
V: TRBV12-3/TRBV12-4
CDR3: ASSPTLTGGYT

J: TRBJ2-7
length: 13
size: -
V: TRBV6-1
CDR3: ASSQSRDRGYEQY

J: TRBJ2-1
length: 13
size: few
V: TRBV5-1
CDR3: ASSLAILGADEQF

J: TRBJ2-6
length: 17
size: few
V: TRBV29-1
CDR3: SVEDASAGGLSGANVLT

J: TRBJ2-7
length: 10
size: -
V: TRBV7-9
CDR3: AGGQGAYEQY

J: TRBJ1-6
length: 12
size: -
V: TRBV30
CDR3: AWSPGQGISPLH

J: TRBJ1-1
length: 12
size: -
V: TRBV12-3/TRBV12-4
CDR3: ARTSGGMNTEAF